The T cell receptor beta chain under discussion was sequenced for a study of blood T cell repertoires in COVID-19. The CDR3 is 15 amino acids. CDR1 and CDR2 from the germline V gene are SGHRS and YFSETQ. With 3 bases clipped from V and 4 bases from J, the junction kept 5 bases outside the gene matches. Data came from immunoSEQ multiplex PCR; TCRdb stores just in-frame clones and leaves some out. The sample consists of 85,000 to 130,000 clones, approximately 88% of them appearing once. The specimen sequenced was peripheral blood. This receptor was obtained from a human donor in a cohort sampled during active COVID-19. The chain uses TRBV5-1 and TRBJ2-1; 9 nucleotides align to TRBD1. The CDR3 here is CASSWGTGNYNEQFF. The DNA of the CDR3 is TGCGCCAGCAGCTGGGGGACAGGGAATTACAATGAGCAGTTCTTC.